This T cell receptor beta chain is from a study of blood T cell repertoires in COVID-19. On the study more broadly: Italy, Spain and the United States were the sources of the convalescent and acute COVID-19 samples. The cDNA or gDNA used as material had been derived from T cells, B-cell-depleted T cells, or PBMCs.

Germline loops: CDR1 DFQATT, CDR2 SNEGSKA (reference sequence). After removal of 3 bases from V and 5 bases from J, the junction contained 7 bases not matched to a gene. This CDR3 contains 14 residues. Per the study methods: Nucleated cell counts were estimated from reference gene primer amplification. Libraries were prepared by immunoSEQ multiplex PCR; TCRdb keeps only in-frame clonotypes and omits some of them. Clone size and the V and J calls come from that table; the DNA yielded D and trimming. The table records 150,000 or so clones, around 80% of them present only once. The sequencing input was peripheral blood. This chain connects TRBV20-1 to TRBJ1-5; the match to TRBD1 covers 7 bases. The sequence was obtained from a woman between 70 and 85 years old with acute or convalescent COVID-19. CDR3 DNA: TGCAGTGCTAGTCTCGGGACAGAATATCAGCCCCAGCATTTT. This translates into CSASLGTEYQPQHF.